The 30 T cell receptor beta chains reported below all come from one sample, sequenced in a study of blood T cell repertoires in COVID-19. Some clones are missing from TCRdb's copy, which holds only in-frame ones; the method was immunoSEQ multiplex PCR. This sample carries under 250,000 clones, around 86% of them seen once, and the ten largest clones take 1.5% to 2%. The sequenced sample consisted of peripheral blood. These receptors came from a woman aged 60-75 years who had recovered from COVID-19.

The chain employs TRBV28 and TRBJ1-2; D possibly corresponds to TRBD1 (5 bases). The CDR3 has 14 amino acids. Trimming removed 4 bases at V and 7 bases at J, with 16 bases between. Germline V gene lookup returns CDR1 MDHEN and CDR2 SYDVKM. The CDR3 region has the DNA TGTGCCAGCAGTTCCTCAGGGAGGGTGGGTGGCTACACCTTC. This gives the protein CASSSSGRVGGYTF.

This sequence joins TRBV3-1 (or the pseudogene TRBV3-2) and TRBJ1-3; D gene uncertain. This CDR3 has 14 amino acids. V was shortened by 9 bases and J by 1 base, with 13 bases between the two germline ends. Germline loops: CDR1 LGHDT, CDR2 YNNKEL (reference sequence). The CDR3: CASAQTRSGNTIYF. The DNA of the CDR3 is TGTGCCAGTGCACAGACGAGATCTGGAAACACCATATATTTT.

The chain couples TRBV5-4 to TRBJ2-5, with D tentatively TRBD1 (6 bases). The CDR3 runs to 15 residues. V shed 5 bases and J shed 1 base, with 15 bases lying between them. Germline CDR1 and CDR2: SGHNT and YYREEE (reference sequence). The CDR3: CASRPNRVGQETQYF. CDR3 DNA sequence: TGTGCCAGCAGACCTAACAGGGTAGGCCAAGAGACCCAGTACTTC.

The V and J genes are TRBV12-3 or TRBV12-4 and TRBJ2-3; 8 bases align to TRBD1. The trim removed 6 bases at V and 11 bases at J, leaving 10 bases unmatched. CDR3 length equals 13 residues. The CDR3 coding sequence is TGTGCCAGCAGCCCCAGCGGACAGGGCGTGCAGTATTTT. This translates into CASSPSGQGVQYF.

This clone was picked up one time. This sequence joins TRBV10-3 and TRBJ2-3; 11 nucleotides align to TRBD2. V was pared by 0 bases and J by 4 bases, with 6 bases of the junction left unmatched. Germline CDR1 and CDR2: ENHRY and SYGVKD. This CDR3 spans 17 amino acids. The CDR3 coding sequence is TGTGCCATCAGTGAGTCAAAGGGACTAGCGGTTTCAGATACGCAGTATTTT. This gives the protein CAISESKGLAVSDTQYF.

V and J are TRBV3-1 (or the pseudogene TRBV3-2) and TRBJ2-1, with 8 bases aligning to TRBD2. With 1 base clipped from V and 5 bases from J, the junction kept 7 bases outside the gene matches. Germline CDR1 LGHDT, CDR2 YNNKEL (reference sequence). The CDR3 contains 16 residues. CDR3 in amino acids: CASSQAERGWDNEQFF. The DNA of the CDR3 is TGTGCCAGCAGCCAAGCCGAGCGGGGGTGGGACAATGAGCAGTTCTTC.

This chain connects TRBV28 to TRBJ1-2, with TRBD1 matching over 8 bases. With 2 bases clipped from V and 6 bases from J, the junction kept 5 bases outside the gene matches. There are 14 residues in the CDR3. Looked up from germline, CDR1 is MDHEN and CDR2 is SYDVKM. This chain's CDR3 is CASSLEDRANGYTF. CDR3 nucleotide sequence: TGTGCCAGCAGTTTAGAGGACAGGGCCAATGGCTACACCTTC.

The chain carries TRBV14 and TRBJ1-6; D is undetermined. Germline V lookup: CDR1 SGHDN, CDR2 FVKESK. This CDR3 contains 14 residues. V lost 5 bases and J lost 3, with 8 bases in between. CDR3 residues: CASSYRDYNSPLHF. In DNA form, the CDR3 reads TGTGCCAGCAGCTACCGGGACTATAATTCACCCCTCCACTTT.

This clone was recorded only once. V and J are TRBV13 and TRBJ2-1; TRBD2 matches at 10 bases. The CDR3 extends over 16 amino acids. CDR1 and CDR2 (germline): PRHDT, FYEKMQ (reference sequence). V was clipped by 0 bases and J by 8 bases; unmatched bases: 7. CDR3 DNA: TGTGCCAGCAGCTTAGGAGGTCCTAGCGGGGGTGATGAGCAGTTCTTC. Residues: CASSLGGPSGGDEQFF.

The chain links TRBV7-3 to TRBJ2-5; 11 nucleotides agree with TRBD2. The CDR3 loop spans 15 amino acids. The junction had 7 bases not matched to a gene; V was cut back by 5 bases and J by 5 bases. Per the germline V gene, CDR1 is SGHTA and CDR2 is FQGTGA. CDR3 bases: TGTGCCAGCAGCCTACTAGCGGGGGCGGTTGAGACCCAGTACTTC. Protein product: CASSLLAGAVETQYF.

This clone was counted a single time. The chain uses TRBV7-3 and TRBJ1-6; maybe TRBD1 (6 bases). Trimming pared 5 bases from V and 6 bases from J, leaving 14 bases between. In germline, CDR1 is SGHTA, CDR2 FQGTGA. There are 15 residues in the CDR3. CDR3 in amino acids: CASSLSRGRNSPLHF. In nucleotides, the CDR3 is TGTGCCAGCAGCCTAAGCAGGGGCCGTAATTCACCCCTCCACTTT.

This chain links TRBV20-1 with TRBJ2-7; D remains ambiguous. Germline V gives CDR1 DFQATT, CDR2 SNEGSKA (reference sequence). This CDR3 spans 14 amino acids. V dropped 3 bases and J dropped 3 bases, with 15 bases sitting between them. The CDR3 loop reads CSASGPGSNYEQYF. Written as DNA, the CDR3 is TGCAGTGCTAGTGGGCCAGGATCTAACTACGAGCAGTACTTC.

This sequence joins TRBV7-2 and TRBJ2-2; 7 nucleotides match TRBD1. The germline V gene has CDR1 SGHTA and CDR2 FQGNSA. V was pared by 4 bases and J by 4 bases, with 9 bases of the junction left unmatched. CDR3 length: 16 residues. CDR3 sequence reads: CASSSFTGVLTGELFF. The DNA for the CDR3 is TGTGCCAGCAGCTCCTTCACAGGGGTACTCACCGGGGAGCTGTTTTTT.

This chain joins TRBV12-3 or TRBV12-4 and TRBJ1-2, with D possibly TRBD1 on 6 matching bases. V dropped 10 bases and J dropped 7 bases, with 13 bases sitting between them. The CDR3 has 11 residues. The CDR3 DNA is TGTGCCACCCATACAGGGCGTGGCTACACCTTC. Translated, it gives CATHTGRGYTF.

The V gene is TRBV12-3 or TRBV12-4, the J gene TRBJ1-5; D is unclear. V was clipped by 4 bases and J by 1 base, with 5 bases between them. The CDR3 totals 13 residues. CDR3 nucleotides: TGTGCCAGCAGTTCGTTGAGCAATCAGCCCCAGCATTTT. It translates to CASSSLSNQPQHF.

A remark on this clone: Other DNA sequences in the sample encode the same CDR3. The chain joins TRBV2 to TRBJ2-5; 9 bases line up with TRBD1. CDR3 length: 13 residues. Germline-derived CDR1 and CDR2 are SNHLY and FYNNEI. The V gene end was trimmed by 6 bases and the J gene end by 2 bases; junction bases not matched to a gene: 1. The CDR3 sequence is CASSDRGQETQYF. In nucleotides, the CDR3 is TGTGCCAGCAGCGACAGGGGGCAAGAGACCCAGTACTTC.

The V gene is TRBV4-2, the J gene TRBJ1-4, with TRBD1 matching 7 bases. The CDR3 loop spans 15 amino acids. Trimming cost V 1 base and J 5 bases; bases outside gene matches: 4. Germline-derived CDR1 and CDR2 are LGHNA and YNFKEQ. The CDR3 region is CASSQAGGLNEKLFF. The CDR3 coding sequence is TGTGCCAGCAGCCAAGCAGGGGGTTTAAATGAAAAACTGTTTTTT.

The chain employs TRBV7-2 and TRBJ1-2, with D unclear. The V end was cut by 3 bases, the J end by 5 bases, with 10 bases between. Per the germline V gene, CDR1 is SGHTA and CDR2 is FQGNSA. The length of the CDR3 is 13 residues. CDR3 protein: CASSFGAQYGYTF. The CDR3 nucleotides are TGTGCCAGCAGCTTCGGAGCCCAATATGGCTACACCTTC.

The chain joins TRBV7-9 to TRBJ2-7, with TRBD2 identical over 7 bases. The germline V gene encodes CDR1 SEHNR and CDR2 FQNEAQ (reference sequence). The CDR3 sequence is 15 residues long. The J segment lost 5 bases and the V segment lost 3 bases, leaving 10 bases of the junction unmatched. CDR3 nucleotides: TGTGCCAGCAGCTTGTTCGCGGGGGATCGAGACGAGCAGTACTTC. Its protein product is CASSLFAGDRDEQYF.

The chain has TRBV10-3 and TRBJ1-1; no clear D. The germline V and J ends were trimmed by 3 bases and 5 bases, with 13 bases remaining between them. This CDR3 region has 14 residues. Germline V gene lookup returns CDR1 ENHRY and CDR2 SYGVKD. As DNA, the CDR3 is TGTGCCATCAGTGATCCGGGGAGGGAAACTGAAGCTTTCTTT. Protein product: CAISDPGRETEAFF.

The V call is TRBV5-1, the J call TRBJ1-2, with 8 bases aligning to TRBD1. Germline V gene lookup returns CDR1 SGHRS and CDR2 YFSETQ. V shed 1 base and J 8 bases; nucleotides not matched to a gene: 7. CDR3 length equals 14 residues. CDR3 in DNA: TGCGCCAGCAGCTTGTTGGACAGGGCAGGGGGCTACACCTTC. Protein: CASSLLDRAGGYTF.

The V call is TRBV19, the J call TRBJ2-7; TRBD1 matches 7 bases. The V gene end was trimmed by 4 bases and the J gene end by 7 bases; junction bases not matched to a gene: 10. The CDR3 has 14 amino acids. CDR1 and CDR2 (germline): LNHDA, SQIVND (reference sequence). CDR3: CASSTHRGTREQYF. DNA of the CDR3: TGTGCCAGTAGTACCCACAGGGGAACTAGGGAGCAGTACTTC.

Only one count was recorded for this clone. This chain links TRBV6-6 with TRBJ2-7, with 7 bases identical to TRBD1. Germline assignment: CDR1 MNHNY and CDR2 SVGAGI (reference sequence). J lost 2 bases, V lost 6 bases, and 7 bases had no gene match. The CDR3 sequence is 14 residues long. As DNA, the CDR3 is TGTGCCAGCAGAGACCGGGACAGAGCCTACGAGCAGTACTTC. Translated: CASRDRDRAYEQYF.

This rearrangement joins TRBV7-2 to TRBJ2-5; D possibly corresponds to TRBD1 (5 bases). The CDR3 extends over 14 amino acids. Between the trimmed V and J ends, which lost 3 bases and 5 bases, there was a span of 13 bases. Germline assignment: CDR1 SGHTA and CDR2 FQGNSA. The CDR3 reads CASSFSGNRETQYF. The DNA for the CDR3 is TGTGCCAGCAGCTTCTCCGGCAACAGGGAGACCCAGTACTTC.

The V and J genes are TRBV13 and TRBJ1-4; 8 nucleotides match TRBD1. Unmatched junction bases numbered 8, after V lost 5 bases and J lost 0 bases. The CDR3 covers 17 residues. Germline values: CDR1 PRHDT, CDR2 FYEKMQ (reference sequence). CDR3: CASSTRKGQATNEKLFF. The CDR3 nucleotides are TGTGCCAGCAGCACACGAAAGGGACAGGCAACTAATGAAAAACTGTTTTTT.

The chain employs TRBV23-1 and TRBJ2-7; D is perhaps TRBD1 (6 bases). Being an ORF, TRBV23-1 has a function that is uncertain. The germline V and J ends were trimmed by 0 bases and 3 bases, with 12 bases remaining between them. The CDR3 is made up of 15 amino acids. As DNA, the CDR3 is TGCGCCAGCAGTCAATCCCGGCAGGGGTGCTACGAGCAGTACTTC. Translation gives CASSQSRQGCYEQYF.

Here the CDR3 reads CATSSARYQSNEQFF. CDR3 nucleotides: TGTGCCACCAGCAGTGCAAGATACCAATCCAATGAGCAGTTCTTC. The gene calls are TRBV24-1 and TRBJ2-1; the D is unclear. The CDR3 covers 15 residues. V lost 7 bases and J 6 bases, leaving 18 bases between the germline ends. Germline CDR1 KGHDR, CDR2 SFDVKD.

This clone was seen once. The chain recombines TRBV7-2 with TRBJ1-6; TRBD1 aligns across 8 bases. CDR1 SGHTA and CDR2 FQGNSA come from the germline V gene. CDR3 length: 15 amino acids. V lost 5 bases to trimming and J lost 8 bases; unmatched junction nucleotides: 8. CDR3 coding DNA: TGTGCCAGCAGCATCAACCAGGGGGCCGATTCACCCCTCCACTTT. Translation gives CASSINQGADSPLHF.

The chain carries TRBV7-2 and TRBJ2-7; 7 bases agree with TRBD1. After removal of 3 bases from V and 6 bases from J, the junction contained 2 bases not matched to a gene. Looked up from germline, CDR1 is SGHTA and CDR2 is FQGNSA. This CDR3 is 12 amino acids long. The CDR3 sequence is CASSFYRGEQYF. CDR3 DNA sequence: TGTGCCAGCAGCTTCTACAGGGGCGAGCAGTACTTC. Using reference TRBV7-2 and TRBJ2-7 for the parts outside the CDR3, the full variable domain is GAGVSQSPSNKVTEKGKDVELRCDPISGHTALYWYRQSLGQGLEFLIYFQGNSAPDKSGLPSDRFSAERTGGSVSTLTIQRTQQEDSAVYLCASSFYRGEQYFGPGTRLTVT.

The rearrangement links TRBV15 to TRBJ2-6, with D possibly matching TRBD1 (5 bases). Germline values: CDR1 LNHNV, CDR2 YYDKDF (reference sequence). The V end lost 3 bases, the J end lost 0 bases, and 12 bases lay between the germline ends. This CDR3 is 17 amino acids long. This chain's CDR3 is CATSSFVGVSGANVLTF. CDR3 sequence (DNA): TGTGCCACCAGCAGCTTCGTAGGGGTCTCTGGGGCCAACGTCCTGACTTTC.